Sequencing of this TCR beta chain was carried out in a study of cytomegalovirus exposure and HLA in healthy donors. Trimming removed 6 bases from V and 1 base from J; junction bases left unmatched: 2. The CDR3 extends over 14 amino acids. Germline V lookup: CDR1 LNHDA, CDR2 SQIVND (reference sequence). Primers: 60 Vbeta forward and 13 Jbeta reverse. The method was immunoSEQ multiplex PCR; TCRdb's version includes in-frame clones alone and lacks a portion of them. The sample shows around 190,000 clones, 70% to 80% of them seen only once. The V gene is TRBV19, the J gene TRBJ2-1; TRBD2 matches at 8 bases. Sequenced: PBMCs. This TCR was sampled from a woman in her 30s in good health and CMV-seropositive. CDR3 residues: CASRTSVSYNEQFF. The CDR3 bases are TGTGCCAGTAGGACTAGCGTTTCCTACAATGAGCAGTTCTTC.